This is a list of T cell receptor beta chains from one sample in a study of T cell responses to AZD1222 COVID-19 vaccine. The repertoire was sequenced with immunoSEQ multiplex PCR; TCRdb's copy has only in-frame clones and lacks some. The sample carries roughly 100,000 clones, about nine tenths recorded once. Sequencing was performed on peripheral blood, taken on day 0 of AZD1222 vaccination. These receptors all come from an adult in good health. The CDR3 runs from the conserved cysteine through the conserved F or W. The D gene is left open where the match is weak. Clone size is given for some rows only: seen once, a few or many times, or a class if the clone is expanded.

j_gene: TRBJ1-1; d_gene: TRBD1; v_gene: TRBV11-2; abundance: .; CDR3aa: CASSLQGAYTEAFF; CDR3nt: TGTGCCAGCAGCTTACAGGGGGCTTACACTGAAGCTTTCTTT
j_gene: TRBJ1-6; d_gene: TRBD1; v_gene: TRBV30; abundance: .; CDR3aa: CAWSEGQGVSSPLHF; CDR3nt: TGTGCCTGGAGTGAAGGACAGGGTGTCTCTTCACCCCTCCACTTT
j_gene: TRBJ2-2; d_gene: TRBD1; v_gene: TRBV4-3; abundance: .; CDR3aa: CASSQLAGTDTGELFF; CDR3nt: TGCGCCAGCAGCCAATTGGCCGGGACAGACACCGGGGAGCTGTTTTTT
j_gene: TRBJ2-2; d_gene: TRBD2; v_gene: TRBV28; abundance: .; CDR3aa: CASSRRGRIAGGPRGELFF; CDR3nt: TGTGCCAGCAGCCGACGGGGAAGGATTGCGGGAGGCCCCAGGGGGGAGCTGTTTTTT
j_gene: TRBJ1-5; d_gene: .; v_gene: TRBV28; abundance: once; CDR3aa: CASSPTGAGTSNQPQHF; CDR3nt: TGTGCCAGCAGTCCCACGGGGGCAGGGACTAGCAATCAGCCCCAGCATTTT
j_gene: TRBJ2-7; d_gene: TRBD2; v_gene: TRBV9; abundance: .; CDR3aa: CASSKTSGRTNYEQYF; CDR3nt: TGTGCCAGCAGTAAGACTAGCGGGAGGACGAACTACGAGCAGTACTTC
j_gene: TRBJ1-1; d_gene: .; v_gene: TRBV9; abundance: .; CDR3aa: CASSSQGGTEAFF; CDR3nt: TGTGCCAGCAGCTCTCAGGGTGGTACTGAAGCTTTCTTT
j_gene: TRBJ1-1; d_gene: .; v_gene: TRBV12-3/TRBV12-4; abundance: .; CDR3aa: CASSWPGEAFF; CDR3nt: TGTGCCAGCAGTTGGCCGGGTGAAGCTTTCTTT
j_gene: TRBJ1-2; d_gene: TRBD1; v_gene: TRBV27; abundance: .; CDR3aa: CASRWGQGNYGYTF; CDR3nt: TGTGCCAGCAGATGGGGACAGGGGAACTATGGCTACACCTTC
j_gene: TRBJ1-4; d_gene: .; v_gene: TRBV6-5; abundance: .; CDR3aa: CASRGRKEKLFF; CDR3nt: TGTGCCAGCAGGGGCCGGAAGGAAAAACTGTTTTTT
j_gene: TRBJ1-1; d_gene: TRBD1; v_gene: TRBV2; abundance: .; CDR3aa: CASSEYTGVNTEAFF; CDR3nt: TGTGCCAGCAGTGAGTATACAGGGGTGAACACTGAAGCTTTCTTT
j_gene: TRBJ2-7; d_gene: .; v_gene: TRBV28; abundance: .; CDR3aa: CASSYQYEQYF; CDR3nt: TGTGCCAGCAGTTATCAGTACGAGCAGTACTTC
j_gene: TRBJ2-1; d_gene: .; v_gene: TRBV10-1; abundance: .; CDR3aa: CASLDSSWAEQFF; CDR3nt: TGCGCCAGTCTCGACTCCTCCTGGGCTGAGCAGTTCTTC
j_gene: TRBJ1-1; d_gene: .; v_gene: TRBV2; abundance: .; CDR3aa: CASSGLRNTEAFF; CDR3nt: TGTGCCAGCAGCGGACTCAGGAACACTGAAGCTTTCTTT
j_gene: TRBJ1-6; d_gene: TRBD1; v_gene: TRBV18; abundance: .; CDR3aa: CASSPIYPGQGDSPLHF; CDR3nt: TGTGCCAGCTCACCGATTTACCCCGGACAGGGGGATTCACCCCTCCACTTT
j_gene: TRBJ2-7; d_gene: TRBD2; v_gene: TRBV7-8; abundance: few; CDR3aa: CASSLSPSGVPTEQYF; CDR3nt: TGTGCCAGCAGCTTGAGTCCTAGCGGGGTGCCTACGGAGCAGTACTTC
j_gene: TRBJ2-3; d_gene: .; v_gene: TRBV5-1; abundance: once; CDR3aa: CASSPDGTDTQYF; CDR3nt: TGCGCCAGCAGCCCGGATGGCACAGATACGCAGTATTTT
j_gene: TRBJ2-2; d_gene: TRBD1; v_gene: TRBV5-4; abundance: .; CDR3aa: CASSPGQGFGELFF; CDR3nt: TGTGCCAGCAGTCCCGGACAGGGGTTCGGGGAGCTGTTTTTT
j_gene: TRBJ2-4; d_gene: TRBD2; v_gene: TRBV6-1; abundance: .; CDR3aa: CASSEWEGPKNIQYF; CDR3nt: TGTGCCAGCAGTGAATGGGAGGGACCCAAAAACATTCAGTACTTC
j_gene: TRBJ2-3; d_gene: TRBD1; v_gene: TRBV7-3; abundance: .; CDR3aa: CASSTTGDRTDTQYF; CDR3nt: TGTGCCAGCAGTACTACAGGGGACCGCACAGATACGCAGTATTTT
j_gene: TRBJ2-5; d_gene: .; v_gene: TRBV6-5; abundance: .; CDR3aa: CASSSRDAGPQETQYF; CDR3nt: TGTGCCAGCAGTTCCCGGGACGCAGGGCCCCAAGAGACCCAGTACTTC
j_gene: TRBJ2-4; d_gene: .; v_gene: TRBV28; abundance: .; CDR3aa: CASSYPGPAGNIQYF; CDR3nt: TGTGCCAGCAGCTATCCGGGACCAGCGGGAAACATTCAGTACTTC
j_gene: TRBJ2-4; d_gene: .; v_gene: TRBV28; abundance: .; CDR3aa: CASSPGGNIQYF; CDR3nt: TGTGCCAGCAGTCCCGGTGGGAACATTCAGTACTTC
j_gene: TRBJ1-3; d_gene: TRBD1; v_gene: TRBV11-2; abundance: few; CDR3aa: CASSSGGTGGINTIYF; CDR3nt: TGTGCCAGCAGCTCCGGCGGGACAGGGGGTATAAACACCATATATTTT
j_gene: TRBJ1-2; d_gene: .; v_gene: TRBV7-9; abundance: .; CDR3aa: CASSPSVGSGYGYTF; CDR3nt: TGTGCCAGCAGCCCCTCTGTCGGGTCGGGCTATGGCTACACCTTC
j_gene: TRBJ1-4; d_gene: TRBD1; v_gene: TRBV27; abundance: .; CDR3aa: CASSSTGTVNEKLFF; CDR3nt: TGTGCCAGCAGTTCGACCGGGACAGTTAATGAAAAACTGTTTTTT
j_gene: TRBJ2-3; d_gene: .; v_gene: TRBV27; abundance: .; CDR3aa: CASSVGGTDTQYF; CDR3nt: TGTGCCAGCAGCGTGGGTGGCACAGATACGCAGTATTTT
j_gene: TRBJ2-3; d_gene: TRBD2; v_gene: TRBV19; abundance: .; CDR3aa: CASSIRGRGVGTDTQYF; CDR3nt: TGTGCCAGTAGTATACGGGGCCGGGGGGTCGGCACAGATACGCAGTATTTT
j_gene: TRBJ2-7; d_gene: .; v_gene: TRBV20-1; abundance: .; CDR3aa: CSASNMREGAYEQYF; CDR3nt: TGCAGTGCTAGTAATATGAGGGAGGGGGCCTACGAGCAGTACTTC
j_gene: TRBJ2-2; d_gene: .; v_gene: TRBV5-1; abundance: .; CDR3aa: CASSSRGPGTGELFF; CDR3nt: TGCGCCAGCAGCTCCAGGGGACCGGGCACCGGGGAGCTGTTTTTT
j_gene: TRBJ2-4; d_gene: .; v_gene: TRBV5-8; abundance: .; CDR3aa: CASSFSGAGNIQYF; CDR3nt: TGTGCCAGCAGCTTCAGCGGCGCCGGAAACATTCAGTACTTC
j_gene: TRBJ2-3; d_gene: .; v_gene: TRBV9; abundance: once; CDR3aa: CASSVGRNTDTQYF; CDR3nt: TGTGCCAGCAGCGTAGGTAGGAACACAGATACGCAGTATTTT
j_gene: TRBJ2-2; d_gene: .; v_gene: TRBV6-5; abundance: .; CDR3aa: CASSTQGGAGELFF; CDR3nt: TGTGCCAGCAGTACCCAGGGGGGAGCCGGGGAGCTGTTTTTT
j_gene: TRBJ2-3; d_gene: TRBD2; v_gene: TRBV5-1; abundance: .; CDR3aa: CASSPWTSGRGGDTQYF; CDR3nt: TGCGCCAGCAGCCCCTGGACTAGCGGGAGGGGCGGAGATACGCAGTATTTT
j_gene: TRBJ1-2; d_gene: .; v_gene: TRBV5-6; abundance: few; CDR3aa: CASSLLGAGGYTF; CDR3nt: TGTGCCAGCAGCTTGTTGGGGGCTGGCGGCTACACCTTC
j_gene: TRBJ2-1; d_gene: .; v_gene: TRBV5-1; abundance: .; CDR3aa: CASSLYSSDEQFF; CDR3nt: TGCGCCAGCAGCTTATACTCTTCGGATGAGCAGTTCTTC
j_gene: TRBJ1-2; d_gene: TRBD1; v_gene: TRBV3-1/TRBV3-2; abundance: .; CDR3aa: CASSFRDRVAYGYTF; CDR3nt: TGTGCCAGCAGCTTCCGGGACAGGGTGGCCTATGGCTACACCTTC
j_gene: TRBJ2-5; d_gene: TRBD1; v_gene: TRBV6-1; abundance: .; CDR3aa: CASSEPLTGYRETQYF; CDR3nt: TGTGCCAGCAGTGAGCCTCTGACAGGGTATCGGGAGACCCAGTACTTC
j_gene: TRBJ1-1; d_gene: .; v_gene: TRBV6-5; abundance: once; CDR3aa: CAIRPGHTGEAFF; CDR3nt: TGTGCCATCCGGCCAGGACACACAGGTGAAGCTTTCTTT
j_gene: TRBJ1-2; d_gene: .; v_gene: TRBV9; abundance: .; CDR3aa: CASSVGSGQSGYTF; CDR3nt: TGTGCCAGCAGCGTAGGATCGGGCCAAAGTGGCTACACCTTC
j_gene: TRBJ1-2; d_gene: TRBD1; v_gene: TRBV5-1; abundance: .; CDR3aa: CASSLSLTGGLFGYTF; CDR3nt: TGCGCCAGCAGCTTGTCCTTGACAGGGGGTCTATTTGGGTACACCTTC
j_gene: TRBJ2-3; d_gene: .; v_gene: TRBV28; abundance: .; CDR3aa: CASRSSSLSGTPDTQYF; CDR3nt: TGTGCCAGCAGAAGCTCTAGTTTATCGGGGACTCCAGATACGCAGTATTTT